This T cell receptor beta chain was observed in a study of blood T cell repertoires in COVID-19. Produced via immunoSEQ multiplex PCR; TCRdb's table is partial and in-frame only. The data contain 70,000 to 95,000 clones, around 86% of them singletons. Germline CDR1 reads MNHEY; CDR2 reads SVGEGT. CDR3 size: 15 residues. V shed 0 bases and J shed 2 bases, with 9 bases lying between them. This clone came up once. The chain is built from TRBV6-2 or TRBV6-3 and TRBJ2-3; the D gene is possibly TRBD2 (5 bases). Sequencing was performed on peripheral blood. The sequence was obtained from a human donor in a cohort sampled during active COVID-19. CDR3 DNA sequence: TGTGCCAGCAGTTACTCTTGGACTCCCACAGATACGCAGTATTTT. This sequence encodes CASSYSWTPTDTQYF.